Presented here are 15 T cell receptor beta chains from one specimen sequenced in a study of blood T cell repertoires in COVID-19. Some clones are missing from TCRdb's copy, which holds only in-frame ones; the method was immunoSEQ multiplex PCR. The sample has 200,000 to 250,000 clones, around 90% seen once; the top ten hold roughly 2.7%. The sample consisted of peripheral blood. All receptors come from a young man with COVID-19, enrolled during active disease.

CDR3 sequence: CASSLGLAGSPDTQYF. CDR3 coding DNA: TGTGCCAGCAGCTTAGGACTAGCGGGGTCCCCAGATACGCAGTATTTT. The V and J genes are TRBV7-7 and TRBJ2-3; 11 bases are shared with TRBD2. The CDR3 covers 16 residues. Germline V gene sequence: CDR1 SSHAT, CDR2 FNYEAQ (reference sequence). V dropped 1 base and J dropped 4; count of bases not matched to a gene: 4.

The rearrangement uses TRBV19 and TRBJ1-5, with TRBD1 as a possible D gene (5 bases). Trimming shortened V by 6 bases and J by 3 bases, and 12 bases separated the two germline ends. CDR1 and CDR2 (germline): LNHDA, SQIVND (reference sequence). The CDR3 runs to 14 residues. The CDR3 reads CASSTRQINQPQHF. The CDR3 bases are TGTGCCAGTAGCACCCGACAGATCAATCAGCCCCAGCATTTT. Drawing the rest from reference TRBV19 and TRBJ1-5, the complete variable domain is DGGITQSPKYLFRKEGQNVTLSCEQNLNHDAMYWYRQDPGQGLRLIYYSQIVNDFQKGDIAEGYSVSREKKESFPLTVTSAQKNPTAFYLCASSTRQINQPQHFGDGTRLSIL.

CDR3 coding DNA: TGTGCCAGCAGCTGGAACGCTGTTAGCCCTAGAAGCACTGAAGCTTTCTTT. Translated: CASSWNAVSPRSTEAFF. The chain combines TRBV7-9 with TRBJ1-1; D is unresolved. CDR3 size: 17 residues. Trimming cost V 4 bases and J 4 bases, with 22 bases left between them. The germline V gene encodes CDR1 SEHNR and CDR2 FQNEAQ (reference sequence).

The chain combines TRBV14 with TRBJ1-1, with 7 positions matching TRBD1. The CDR3 covers 15 residues. Germline CDR1 SGHDN, CDR2 FVKESK. Germline trimming cut 4 bases from V and 4 bases from J; bases unmatched to any gene: 9. In DNA, the CDR3 is TGTGCCAGCAGCCTACTTGGGGCAGGGGGCACTGAAGCTTTCTTT. This translates into CASSLLGAGGTEAFF. The full variable domain, rest sourced from reference TRBV14 and TRBJ1-1, is EAGVTQFPSHSVIEKGQTVTLRCDPISGHDNLYWYRRVMGKEIKFLLHFVKESKQDESGMPNNRFLAERTGGTYSTLKVQPAELEDSGVYFCASSLLGAGGTEAFFGQGTRLTVV.

This clone has just one count. The chain carries TRBV7-2 and TRBJ2-7; 7 bases agree with TRBD2. With 5 bases clipped from V and 0 bases from J, the junction kept 13 bases outside the gene matches. This CDR3 region has 17 residues. The V gene's germline CDR1 is SGHTA and CDR2 FQGNSA. CDR3: CASSLPASGVPSYEQYF. In DNA form, the CDR3 reads TGTGCCAGCAGCCTCCCGGCGAGCGGGGTCCCCTCCTACGAGCAGTACTTC.

The rearrangement links TRBV19 to TRBJ1-2, with D perhaps TRBD1 (5 bases). Trimming stripped 8 bases from V and 5 bases from J, with 12 bases between. The CDR3 length is 12 residues. Germline CDR1 and CDR2: LNHDA and SQIVND (reference sequence). CDR3: CASGDFGYGYTF. For the CDR3, the DNA is TGTGCCAGTGGGGACTTTGGGTATGGCTACACCTTC.

The sample holds one count of this clone. Other DNA sequences in the sample encode the same CDR3. The CDR3 reads CSVDRAGGTEAFF. DNA for the CDR3: TGCAGCGTAGACAGGGCGGGGGGCACTGAAGCTTTCTTT. This chain uses TRBV29-1 with TRBJ1-1; 7 bases are shared with TRBD1. This CDR3 spans 13 amino acids. The V segment lost 6 bases and the J segment 4 bases; nucleotides outside the gene matches: 8. Per the germline V gene, CDR1 is SQVTM and CDR2 is ANQGSEA.

The chain couples TRBV11-2 to TRBJ2-2; 9 nucleotides line up with TRBD1. V lost 6 bases to trimming and J lost 0 bases; unmatched junction nucleotides: 8. CDR3 size: 17 residues. The germline V gene has CDR1 SGHAT and CDR2 FQNNGV. The DNA for the CDR3 is TGTGCCAGCAGGTCCCCGGGACAGGGATCGAACACCGGGGAGCTGTTTTTT. Protein: CASRSPGQGSNTGELFF.

The V call is TRBV4-3, the J call TRBJ2-3, with a possible D match to TRBD2 (6 bases). Germline loops: CDR1 LGHNA, CDR2 YSLEER. Trimming removed 0 bases from V and 2 bases from J, with 12 bases in between. This CDR3 is 16 amino acids long. The DNA for the CDR3 is TGCGCCAGCAGCCAAGAACTGGCGGGGACCACAGATACGCAGTATTTT. Translating it yields CASSQELAGTTDTQYF.

V and J are TRBV19 and TRBJ1-2; D ambiguous. This CDR3 region has 15 residues. The V end was cut by 5 bases, the J end by 1 base, with 14 bases between. Germline V lookup: CDR1 LNHDA, CDR2 SQIVND (reference sequence). CDR3 sequence (DNA): TGTGCCAGTAGTTCCCAGTTCCCGATTAACTATGGCTACACCTTC. Its translation: CASSSQFPINYGYTF.

This chain uses TRBV28 with TRBJ2-7; maybe TRBD1 (6 bases). This CDR3 spans 15 amino acids. Trimming took off 5 bases at V and 3 bases at J, with 17 bases between the two ends. Germline V gives CDR1 MDHEN, CDR2 SYDVKM. The CDR3 DNA reads TGTGCCAGCAGTCCCGCCGGGACATTTGTCTACGAGCAGTACTTC. Translated, it gives CASSPAGTFVYEQYF.

The V gene is TRBV7-6, the J gene TRBJ1-1; tentative D call: TRBD1 (5 bases). Trimming cost V 5 bases and J 1 base, with 11 bases left between them. CDR1 is SGHVS, CDR2 FNYEAQ, per germline. The CDR3 consists of 14 residues. The CDR3 loop reads CASSTMGGNTEAFF. CDR3 sequence (DNA): TGTGCCAGCAGCACAATGGGGGGGAACACTGAAGCTTTCTTT.

The V gene is TRBV11-2, the J gene TRBJ1-1, with unresolved D. Per germline, CDR1 SGHAT and CDR2 FQNNGV. The V gene lost 5 bases and the J gene lost 1 base, with 8 bases spanning the gap. The CDR3 runs to 13 residues. The CDR3 nucleotides are TGTGCCAGCAGCCCGCGATCGAACACTGAAGCTTTCTTT. Protein: CASSPRSNTEAFF. The full variable domain, its missing parts supplied by reference TRBV11-2 and TRBJ1-1, is EAGVAQSPRYKIIEKRQSVAFWCNPISGHATLYWYQQILGQGPKLLIQFQNNGVVDDSQLPKDRFSAERLKGVDSTLKIQPAKLEDSAVYLCASSPRSNTEAFFGQGTRLTVV.

This clone was counted only a few times. The CDR3 loop is CASSQAHRVLCQETQYF. CDR3 DNA sequence: TGCGCCAGCAGCCAAGCGCACAGGGTCCTGTGCCAAGAGACCCAGTACTTC. The chain employs TRBV4-3 and TRBJ2-5; D possibly corresponds to TRBD1 (6 bases). Trimming removed 1 base at V and 1 base at J, with 16 bases between. This CDR3 is 17 amino acids long. CDR1 is LGHNA and CDR2 is YSLEER in the germline V gene.

The J gene is TRBJ2-1, the V gene TRBV19; D might be TRBD2 (6 bases). CDR1 and CDR2 (germline): LNHDA, SQIVND (reference sequence). The V end lost 2 bases, the J end lost 6 bases, and 20 bases lay between the germline ends. There are 17 residues in the CDR3. CDR3 coding DNA: TGTGCCAGTAGTATACGTCTTGCGGGGTCCGGCGTCAATGAGCAGTTCTTC. Translation gives CASSIRLAGSGVNEQFF.